This T cell receptor (beta chain) was documented in a study of blood T cell repertoires in COVID-19. Here immunoSEQ multiplex PCR was the method, and the copy in TCRdb shows in-frame clones only, minus some. Of some 200,000 clones in the sample, approximately 81% were seen once. CDR1 MGHDK and CDR2 SYGVNS come from the germline V gene. The trim removed 1 base at V and 3 bases at J, leaving 3 bases unmatched. There are 16 residues in the CDR3. The chain carries TRBV25-1 and TRBJ1-3, with 10 nucleotides matching TRBD1. The sample consisted of peripheral blood. This TCR came from an elderly woman with active or convalescent COVID-19. This CDR3 is CASSESGTGDGNTIYF. CDR3 in DNA: TGTGCCAGCAGTGAATCTGGGACAGGGGATGGAAACACCATATATTTT.